This is a list of T cell receptor beta chains from one sample in a study of identical twins. Each CDR3 protein is one row after TCRdb ran MiXCR on the 5' RACE reads. The data show 550,000 to 700,000 distinct CDR3 sequences, 9.6% seen once. These records were also assigned to another study, of yellow fever vaccine responses in identical twins.

The specimen sequenced was PBMCs. These receptors all stem from a young woman in good health. Each CDR3 is given without its conserved first and last residue. D genes are given only for firm matches. Clone sizes are given selectively: once, few, many, or a class where the clone is expanded.

TRBV11-2,TRBD2,NA,ASSLGGYGSGGLRSYEQY
TRBV7-2,TRBD2,few,ASIRGLATGELF
TRBV5-1,TRBD2,many,ASGYRDYLNEQF
TRBV20-1,NA,few,SARSVSSYNEQF
TRBV5-1,NA,few,ASSQATAATDQETQY
TRBV4-1,NA,NA,ASSQDVGETDGYT
TRBV7-2,NA,many,ASSLMGATNQPQH
TRBV11-2,TRBD2,many,ASSLGERGMETQY
TRBV4-2,NA,NA,ASSQDQTGLDYTGELF
TRBV7-9,NA,NA,ASSLTKPEQF
TRBV29-1,TRBD2,many,SALLAGTIGGTQY
TRBV10-1,NA,few,ASSEFQVTDTQY
TRBV12-3/TRBV12-4,NA,many,ASSLAGPSGNTIY
TRBV6-1,NA,many,ASTYGIGVGDDTGELF
TRBV6-5,NA,few,ASSYTLGPSYEQY
TRBV7-9,NA,NA,ASSSDGGYEGYT
TRBV11-2,TRBD2,once,ASSKIAGVSAGELF
TRBV4-2,TRBD1,NA,ASSSLTGVSGYT
TRBV7-9,NA,many,ASSTGTGSYNEQF
TRBV28,NA,NA,ASIVGGTEAF
TRBV7-9,TRBD2,NA,ASSPRLADDQETQY
TRBV7-9,NA,few,ASSWGGAAEAF
TRBV7-6,NA,NA,ASSLGGVKAYEQY
TRBV7-9,NA,many,ASSRTGIQETQY